This T cell receptor (beta chain) appears in the sequencing data of a study of control samples from healthy donors and cancer patients. Details on this clone: Other DNA sequences from this sample encode an identical CDR3 as well.

Libraries were prepared by immunoSEQ multiplex PCR; TCRdb keeps only in-frame clonotypes and omits some of them. The sample lists 100,000 to 150,000 clones, about nine tenths occurring once. This receptor was taken from a man in his forties or fifties in good health. The specimen was blood.

The CDR3 loop reads CASSLRGPNTEAFF. For the CDR3, the DNA is TGTGCCAGCAGCCTTCGGGGACCGAACACTGAAGCTTTCTTT. The chain carries TRBV11-2 and TRBJ1-1, with D possibly TRBD1 on 5 matching bases. From germline, CDR1 is SGHAT and CDR2 FQNNGV. This CDR3 spans 14 amino acids. V gave up 5 bases and J gave up 1 base, with 11 bases separating them.